This TCR beta chain appears in the sequencing data of a study of blood T cell repertoires in COVID-19. From germline, CDR1 is LNHDA and CDR2 SQIVND (reference sequence). The CDR3 runs to 15 residues. Trimming took 5 bases from V and 0 from J, leaving 14 bases between them. Produced via immunoSEQ multiplex PCR; TCRdb's table is partial and in-frame only. There are some 200,000 clones in the sample; more than 85% occur only once, and 5.5% to 8.5% lies in the top ten. The chain joins TRBV19 to TRBJ2-7; the D is unclear. The TCR sequence derives from an elderly woman in a cohort sampled during active or convalescent COVID-19. The sample was peripheral blood. CDR3 sequence (DNA): TGTGCCAGTAGTTCCGAGAAGAGGAGCTCCTACGAGCAGTACTTC. Its protein is CASSSEKRSSYEQYF.